The 26 T cell receptor beta chains listed next were all sequenced from one sample in a study of tumor and adjacent non-tumor tissue in lung cancer. No cell sorting was done before RNA was extracted from the tissue. TCRbeta libraries were built with three rounds of nested PCR, modified from ARM-PCR. TCRdb reanalysed the multiplex PCR reads using MiXCR and keeps one entry per CDR3 protein. Of 70,000 to 80,000 distinct CDR3 sequences listed, 72% are singletons. The sequencing sample was made of lung tumor tissue. These receptors came from a woman aged 40 to 50 with non-small cell lung cancer.

With regard to this clonotype: The junction departs from the called germline gene at one end, perhaps through a read error. The CDR3 loop is CTTSRQGANTEAFF. As DNA, the CDR3 is TGTACCACCAGCAGACAGGGGGCGAACACTGAAGCTTTCTTT. This rearrangement joins TRBV15 to TRBJ1-1, with 10 bases that match TRBD1. Germline V gene data show CDR1 as LNHNV and CDR2 as YYDKDF (reference sequence). The CDR3 totals 14 residues.

A note on this clonotype: A much larger clonotype is one base distant, so this may be a read error. The CDR3 sequence: CASSLRGGGVETQHF. For the CDR3, the DNA is TGTGCCAGCAGTTTAAGAGGGGGCGGGGTGGAGACCCAGCACTTC. The chain links TRBV12-3 or TRBV12-4 to TRBJ2-5, with TRBD1 as a possible D gene (7 bases). This CDR3 is built from 15 residues.

The V and J genes are TRBV11-2 and TRBJ1-1, with D perhaps TRBD1 (5 bases). The CDR3 sequence is 14 residues long. Germline V gives CDR1 SGHAT, CDR2 FQNNGV. Deletions cut 7 bases from V and 11 bases from J, with 23 bases between. The CDR3 loop is CASTLSRANTGAFF. CDR3 bases: TGTGCCAGCACCTTGAGCAGGGCGAACACTGGCGCTTTCTTT.

This clonotype was recorded many times. This rearrangement joins TRBV5-6 to TRBJ1-2; TRBD1 aligns across 7 bases. CDR1 is SGHDT and CDR2 is YYEEEE in the germline V gene. J gave up 0 bases and V 3 bases, and 2 bases lay outside the gene matches. The length of the CDR3 is 14 residues. The CDR3 protein is CASSWTGPNYGYTF. The CDR3 bases are TGTGCCAGCAGCTGGACAGGTCCTAACTATGGCTACACCTTC.

Regarding this clonotype: In this CDR3 the conserved last residue, phenylalanine or tryptophan, is missing, so a read error is likely. J is TRBJ2-2 and V is TRBV7-8; tentative D call: TRBD2 (6 bases). Germline assignment: CDR1 SGHVS and CDR2 FQNEAQ. The CDR3 consists of 15 residues. The CDR3 DNA follows: TGTGCCAGCGGCTTGGGGCGGGGTAACACCGGGGAGCTGTTTGTT. Amino acids: CASGLGRGNTGELFV.

Remarks on this clonotype: Since a much larger clone is just one base distant, this may be a read error. Likely a read error: the CDR3 ends without its conserved phenylalanine or tryptophan. Because the CDR3's place on the DNA is in doubt, the DNA is left out and the CDR3 is given as listed by TCRdb. The V gene is TRBV6-5, the J gene TRBJ1-6; TRBD1 is taken as the D call from the table, unchecked against the DNA. The CDR3 length equals 13 residues, ends included. Germline V gives CDR1 MNHEY, CDR2 SVGAGI. The CDR3 loop reads CASGSGGDSPPHS.

Remarks on this clonotype: At one end the junction does not follow the germline gene, possibly because of a read error. The chain carries TRBV11-3 and TRBJ2-1; 7 bases map to TRBD2. Germline V lookup: CDR1 SGHNT, CDR2 YENEEA. This CDR3 comprises 15 residues. Here the CDR3 DNA reads TGTGCCAGCAACTCCCGCCCCGGGGGGTACAATGGGCAGTTCTTC. Its protein is CASNSRPGGYNGQFF.

About this clonotype itself: The junction and the germline gene differ at one end; a read error may be behind it. The gene calls are TRBV20-1 and TRBJ2-7; D is uncertain. The CDR3 is 13 amino acids. CDR1 and CDR2 from the germline V gene are DFQATT and SNEGSKA (reference sequence). The CDR3 nucleotides read TGCAGTGTTAGAGCCATCGTAACCTACGAGCATTACTTC. As protein: CSVRAIVTYEHYF.

The rearrangement links TRBV9 to TRBJ1-2; D remains ambiguous. Looked up from germline, CDR1 is SGDLS and CDR2 is YYNGEE. The CDR3 covers 13 residues. V shed 4 bases and J shed 4 bases, with 11 bases lying between them. CDR3: CASSSSDPYGYTF. The CDR3 bases are TGTGCCAGCAGCAGCTCAGACCCCTATGGCTACACCTTC.

Points on this clonotype: Without the conserved terminal phenylalanine or tryptophan, this CDR3 likely stems from a read error. V is TRBV5-4 and J is TRBJ1-1; D is unresolved. The CDR3 covers 15 residues. Trimming took 5 bases from V and 5 from J, leaving 19 bases between them. Germline V CDR1 and CDR2: SGHNT, YYREEE (reference sequence). DNA for the CDR3: TGTGCCAGCAGTGGACGTTTAGAGGGCGATACTGAAGCTTTCTAT. Translated: CASSGRLEGDTEAFY.

A remark on this clonotype: At one boundary the junction diverges from the germline segment, which might be a read error. This rearrangement joins TRBV5-5 to TRBJ2-7, with 8 bases fitting TRBD1. This CDR3 spans 14 amino acids. The germline V gene has CDR1 SGHKS and CDR2 YYEKEE (reference sequence). DNA of the CDR3: TGTGCCAGCAACATCGGGACAGGCTCCTACGAGCATTACTTC. As protein: CASNIGTGSYEHYF.

As regards this clonotype: Because it lacks the conserved phenylalanine or tryptophan at the end, this CDR3 is likely a read error. The V and J genes are TRBV6-5 and TRBJ2-7; D is tentatively TRBD1 or TRBD2 (5 bases each). The CDR3 runs to 14 residues. In germline, CDR1 is MNHEY, CDR2 SVGAGI. This CDR3 is CTSSPNRRIYEQYL. CDR3 sequence (DNA): TGTACCAGCAGTCCGAACAGGAGGATCTACGAGCAGTACCTC.

The rearrangement links TRBV11-2 to TRBJ2-5; the D gene is possibly TRBD2 (5 bases). Trimming took 10 bases from V and 5 from J, leaving 23 bases between them. The germline gives CDR1 SGHAT, CDR2 FQNNGV. CDR3 length equals 15 residues. The CDR3 DNA sequence: TGTGCCATCAGTCTAGTCACCGGGGTAGGGGAGACCCAGTACTTC. It is translated as CAISLVTGVGETQYF.

This clonotype occurred a few times. A much larger clone differs by one base, so this may be a read error. This chain joins TRBV12-3 or TRBV12-4 and TRBJ2-1; 15 bases fit TRBD2. The CDR3 is made up of 16 amino acids. The CDR3 bases are TGTGCCAGCAGGAGGACTAGCGGGGGGGCCGGGAATGGGCAGTTCTTC. Its translation is CASRRTSGGAGNGQFF.

About this clonotype itself: A clone one base away is much larger, so this may be a read error. V is TRBV6-2 or TRBV6-3 and J is TRBJ2-1, with D uncertain. V was trimmed by 0 bases and J by 6 bases, leaving 15 bases between them. The CDR3 has 16 residues. Germline assignment: CDR1 MNHEY and CDR2 SVGEGT. CDR3 sequence: CASSYSTDWVSNEQFF. The CDR3 nucleotides read TGTGCCAGCAGTTACTCGACTGACTGGGTCAGCAATGAGCAGTTCTTC.

This chain uses TRBV11-1 with TRBJ2-1; D not certain. The CDR3 contains 15 residues. Trimming shortened V by 5 bases and J by 13 bases, and 24 bases separated the two germline ends. Germline assignment: CDR1 SGHAT and CDR2 FQDESV (reference sequence). CDR3 region: CASSPTTRLSNEQFF. The CDR3 DNA follows: TGTGCCAGCAGCCCTACGACCCGACTGAGCAACGAACAGTTCTTC.

To note about this clonotype: This sequence may be a read error, since a much larger clone differs from it by one base. The chain carries TRBV20-1 and TRBJ2-7; 11 nucleotides align to TRBD2. The CDR3 is made up of 18 amino acids. The V gene's germline CDR1 is DFQATT and CDR2 SNEGSKA (reference sequence). Trimming took 3 bases from V and 0 from J; bases not matched to a gene: 13. CDR3 protein: CSARMPELAGDLSYEQYF. CDR3 sequence (DNA): TGCAGTGCTAGGATGCCGGAACTAGCGGGAGACCTCTCCTACGAGCAGTACTTC.

Of note for this clonotype: This is likely a read error, given that the CDR3 carries no conserved phenylalanine or tryptophan at its end. This chain's CDR3 is CASRGQGTYEQYL. CDR3 coding DNA: TGTGCCAGCAGGGGACAGGGAACCTACGAGCAGTACTTA. The chain joins TRBV28 to TRBJ2-7; 9 positions agree with TRBD1. From germline, CDR1 is MDHEN and CDR2 SYDVKM. V gave up 6 bases and J gave up 2 bases; unmatched junction bases: 2. CDR3 length equals 13 residues.

A word on this clonotype: The junction and the germline gene differ at one end; a read error may be behind it. V is TRBV12-3 or TRBV12-4 and J is TRBJ2-2; D possibly matches TRBD1 or TRBD2 (5 bases each). The length of the CDR3 is 15 residues. The CDR3 DNA reads TGTGCCAGCAGTTCTGGACAAGGAAATACCGGGGAGCAGTTTTTT. It translates to CASSSGQGNTGEQFF.

The chain employs TRBV6-5 and TRBJ1-2; D may be TRBD1 (5 bases). The germline V gene encodes CDR1 MNHEY and CDR2 SVGAGI. This CDR3 is 14 amino acids long. In DNA form, the CDR3 reads TGTGTCGGCAGTTACCAGGGAGCTAACTATGGCTACACCTTC. Translating gives CVGSYQGANYGYTF.

As for this clonotype: The junction departs from the called germline gene at one end, perhaps through a read error. This rearrangement joins TRBV6-5 to TRBJ2-1, with D perhaps TRBD1 or TRBD2 (7 bases each). The germline CDR1 and CDR2 sequences are MNHEY and SVGAGI. The CDR3 loop spans 15 amino acids. In DNA, the CDR3 is TGTGCGAGCAGTCGCGGGAAGGGAGGGGGCATAGAGCAGTTCTTC. Amino acids: CASSRGKGGGIEQFF.

Note on this clonotype: A single base separates this from a much larger clone, so it may be a read error. The CDR3: CASSLGISAYEQYF. CDR3 nucleotide sequence: TGTGCCAGCAGCTTAGGCATCTCTGCCTACGAGCAGTACTTC. The chain combines TRBV7-9 with TRBJ2-7; unclear D gene. The CDR3 totals 14 residues. The germline CDR1 and CDR2 sequences are SEHNR and FQNEAQ (reference sequence). With 1 base removed from V and 2 bases from J, the gap between germline ends came to 9 bases. Using reference TRBV7-9 and TRBJ2-7 for the parts outside the CDR3, the full variable domain is DTGVSQNPRHKITKRGQNVTFRCDPISEHNRLYWYRQTLGQGPEFLTYFQNEAQLEKSRLLSDRFSAERPKGSFSTLEIQRTEQGDSAMYLCASSLGISAYEQYFGPGTRLTVT.

This clonotype has just a few counts. Just one base apart from a much larger clone, this may be a read error. V is TRBV29-1 and J is TRBJ2-1, with 11 bases lining up with TRBD2. Unmatched junction bases numbered 10, after V lost 6 bases and J lost 9 bases. The germline CDR1 and CDR2 sequences are SQVTM and ANQGSEA. The CDR3 contains 14 residues. The CDR3 sequence: CSVETSGIRGEQFF. The CDR3 coding sequence is TGCAGCGTCGAGACTAGCGGGATTCGCGGTGAGCAGTTCTTC.

The chain combines TRBV10-1 with TRBJ2-3; TRBD2 might be the D (5 bases). V was cut by 3 bases and J by 6 bases, with 25 bases left in between. The CDR3 has 18 residues. CDR1 and CDR2 (germline): WNHNN, SYGVQD (reference sequence). The CDR3 spells CASSESYSVNGIRDTQYF. The CDR3 DNA is TGCGCCAGCAGTGAATCTTATTCGGTTAACGGGATTAGGGATACGCAGTATTTT.

A remark on this clonotype: Compared with germline, one end of the junction differs, possibly owing to a read error. The CDR3 here is CGSRKYQDGYIF. In DNA form, the CDR3 reads TGTGGCAGCAGGAAGTACCAGGATGGCTACATCTTC. The chain has TRBV12-3 or TRBV12-4 and TRBJ1-2; D is ambiguous. The CDR3 length is 12 residues.

About this clonotype itself: It is unclear where the CDR3 begins or ends on the DNA, so no DNA is shown, and the CDR3 is as TCRdb lists it. The genes are TRBV14 and TRBJ1-1; no DNA check was done on the table's D call, TRBD1. The length of the CDR3 is 14 amino acids, counting both ends. Germline lookup yields CDR1 SGHDN and CDR2 FVKESK. This CDR3 reads CANSWGGGSAEAYF.